This T cell receptor beta chain was captured in a study of blood T cell repertoires in COVID-19 (dated by TCRdb to 2020 to 2021). Broadly, across the study: Recovered participants in ImmuneRACE Cohort 3 were defined by two consecutive negative NP/OP PCR tests, clearance by a healthcare professional, or resolution of symptoms. Samples from collaborators originated in the United States, Italy and Spain and spanned both the acute and convalescent phases of COVID-19. The prospective study material was composed of cDNA or gDNA derived from T cells, B-cell-depleted T cells, or PBMCs. Deeply sampled blood TCRbeta repertoires from subjects exposed to, actively infected with, or recovered from COVID-19 were included in the dataset. The repertoires were released in a freely available public database intended as a resource for research on the immune response to SARS-CoV-2. The samples were drawn from two sources: the first 160 participants of the ongoing ImmuneRACE study, and fewer than 1,500 subjects contributed by 6 global collaborators. The sample metadata nearly always contained a de-identified subject ID, COVID-19 status, age in years and sex. Where available, HLA class I and class II types were obtained from metadata supplied by the sample provider rather than from assay-based typing.

Participants in the prospective study were aged about 18 to 95 years, lived in 20 to 25 United States geographic areas, and enrolled through a virtual design. To assign participants to cohorts, the prospective study relied on clinical history that participants themselves reported in a screening survey and a study questionnaire. Each participant in the prospective study had whole blood, serum and a nasopharyngeal or oropharyngeal swab collected by mobile phlebotomists. Participants in the prospective study had the option to provide additional blood draws and questionnaires over a 2-month period. Before DNA extraction, prospective study blood samples were shipped either frozen or at room temperature. In the case of this clone: Its antigen remains unidentified. No per-base quality is available; no much larger clone lies one base away.

The germline V gene specifies LGHNA as CDR1 and YNFKEQ as CDR2. Here V drops 4 bases and J drops 5 bases, and the junction holds 12 bases not matched to any gene. The CDR3 spans 17 residues, from the cysteine through the phenylalanine. Kept here is only the CDR3 DNA, which spans 51 bases and is read in frame from base 1. TCRbeta CDR3 regions were amplified from genomic DNA using the immunoSEQ Assay, a bias-controlled multiplex PCR. As for the authors' bioinformatics: The number of nucleated cells in each sample was estimated from the amplification of reference gene primers within the assay. To quantify the absolute abundance of each unique TCRbeta CDR3 rearrangement, sequence reads were collapsed and filtered. For each sample, productive Simpson clonality was calculated as the square root of Simpson's diversity index over productive rearrangements. TCRdb re-hosts the immuneACCESS table, in-frame sequences only. Its copies lack some clones; in the studies checked, an unresolved V gene accounts for under half of them, and the cause for the rest is not known. That table gives V, J and clone size, and the DNA gave D and trimming. The sample records 120,000 to 150,000 clones, 84% of which are singletons. 3% to 4% of the sample is held by the ten biggest clonotypes.

Overall study outcomes, separate from this receptor: How much clinical and demographic metadata was included differed by source and by participant, and the metadata was provided uncurated.

The sequencing sample was made of PBMCs or T cells enriched from blood (not recorded which). The chain is encoded by TRBV4-2 joined to TRBJ2-3; a stretch of 10 junction bases matches TRBD2. The origin of this receptor is a man over 45 in a cohort exposed to, infected with or recovered from COVID-19 (not recorded which). The CDR3 in this case is CASSPVSAGGQIDTQYF. The DNA sequence is TGTGCCAGCAGCCCGGTTTCAGCGGGGGGGCAGATAGATACGCAGTATTTT.